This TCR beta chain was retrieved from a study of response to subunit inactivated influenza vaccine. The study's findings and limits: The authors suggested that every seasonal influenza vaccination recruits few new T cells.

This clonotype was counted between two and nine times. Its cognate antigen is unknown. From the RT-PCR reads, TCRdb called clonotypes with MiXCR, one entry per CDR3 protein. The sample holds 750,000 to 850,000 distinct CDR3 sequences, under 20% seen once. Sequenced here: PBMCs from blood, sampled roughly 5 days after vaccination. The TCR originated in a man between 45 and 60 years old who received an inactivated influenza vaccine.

The chain's CDR3 is CASSYTGQGGSGELFF. CDR3 nucleotides: TGTGCCAGCAGCTACACGGGACAGGGTGGTTCCGGGGAGCTGTTTTTT. The gene calls are TRBV5-5 and TRBJ2-2; 9 bases fit TRBD1. The germline gives CDR1 SGHKS, CDR2 YYEKEE (reference sequence). V was clipped by 3 bases and J by 6 bases; unmatched bases: 9. This CDR3 comprises 16 residues.